This passage covers 10 T cell receptor beta chains from one sample sequenced in a study of CD8+CD57+ T cells in acquired aplastic anemia. The template for TCR beta VDJ and CDR3 sequence profiling was genomic DNA. TCRdb fed the reads into MiXCR, producing one record per CDR3 protein. The profile shows fewer than 80,000 distinct CDR3 sequences, about three quarters of them singletons. Patients who underwent sequencing had shown CD8+CD57+ cell expansion by flow cytometry. Sample: sorted CD4+, CD8+, or CD8+CD57+ T cells (not recorded which) from PBMCs. These TCRs come from a human donor with aplastic anemia.

This clonotype was detected only once. The J gene is TRBJ2-7, the V gene TRBV7-9; either TRBD1 or TRBD2 may fit D (5 bases each). Trimming left V 1 base short and J 0 bases short, with 7 bases between. The CDR3 sequence is 14 residues long. CDR1 is SEHNR and CDR2 is FQNEAQ in the germline V gene (reference sequence). The CDR3 protein is CASSLGDGSYEQYF. In DNA form, the CDR3 reads TGTGCCAGCAGCTTAGGGGACGGCTCCTACGAGCAGTACTTC. The whole variable domain, remainder taken from reference TRBV7-9 and TRBJ2-7, is DTGVSQNPRHKITKRGQNVTFRCDPISEHNRLYWYRQTLGQGPEFLTYFQNEAQLEKSRLLSDRFSAERPKGSFSTLEIQRTEQGDSAMYLCASSLGDGSYEQYFGPGTRLTVT.

This clonotype has at least ten counts. The genes are TRBV20-1 and TRBJ1-1; the D is unclear. The CDR3 sequence is 14 residues long. Germline V lookup: CDR1 DFQATT, CDR2 SNEGSKA (reference sequence). V lost 5 bases, J lost 4 bases, and 17 bases lay in between. The CDR3 DNA is TGCAGTGCTGAAACGGCGTTCGAGGGCACTGAAGCTTTCTTT. Its translation: CSAETAFEGTEAFF.

Of note for this clonotype: An end of the junction does not agree with germline; a read error may underlie this. CDR3 DNA sequence: TGTGCCAGCAGCGCAGTCGAAGGAAGCACCATATATTTT. Protein: CASSAVEGSTIYF. This chain uses TRBV9 with TRBJ1-3; no firm D call. The CDR3 loop spans 13 amino acids. Germline loops: CDR1 SGDLS, CDR2 YYNGEE.

The chain joins TRBV24-1 to TRBJ2-7; maybe TRBD1 (5 bases). Germline-derived CDR1 and CDR2 are KGHDR and SFDVKD. This CDR3 has 14 residues. The V gene lost 3 bases and the J gene lost 6 bases, with 14 bases spanning the gap. In DNA, the CDR3 is TGTGCCACCAGTGATCCAAATGACAGTTTCGAGCAGTACTTC. Protein sequence: CATSDPNDSFEQYF.

The V gene is TRBV19, the J gene TRBJ1-2; TRBD1 matches 10 bases. J gave up 2 bases and V 7 bases, and 7 bases lay outside the gene matches. Looked up from germline, CDR1 is LNHDA and CDR2 is SQIVND (reference sequence). The CDR3 has 15 residues. The CDR3 here is CASKPPGQGNYGYTF. For the CDR3, the DNA is TGTGCCAGTAAACCACCGGGACAGGGGAACTATGGCTACACCTTC.

The chain links TRBV20-1 to TRBJ1-4; no clear D. V lost 3 bases and J lost 5, with 7 bases in between. The CDR3 sequence is 12 residues long. CDR1 is DFQATT, CDR2 SNEGSKA, per germline (reference sequence). CDR3: CSASRVNEKLFF. In nucleotides, the CDR3 is TGCAGTGCTAGTCGGGTAAATGAAAAACTGTTTTTT.

The gene calls are TRBV10-3 and TRBJ2-7; 7 nucleotides agree with TRBD1. The CDR3 is 15 amino acids. The trim removed 2 bases at V and 3 bases at J, leaving 7 bases unmatched. Germline CDR1 reads ENHRY; CDR2 reads SYGVKD. CDR3 in amino acids: CAISEDRVLVYEQYF. CDR3 coding DNA: TGTGCCATCAGTGAGGACAGGGTCTTAGTCTACGAGCAGTACTTC.

This clonotype was observed once. This rearrangement joins TRBV2 to TRBJ2-5, with 7 bases matching TRBD2. The CDR3 length is 12 residues. Trimming removed 6 bases from V and 7 bases from J; junction bases left unmatched: 5. Germline V gene sequence: CDR1 SNHLY, CDR2 FYNNEI. This CDR3 is CASSGLVGTQYF. The CDR3 coding sequence is TGTGCCAGCAGCGGACTAGTTGGGACCCAGTACTTC.

V is TRBV20-1 and J is TRBJ2-7, with D tentatively TRBD1 or TRBD2 (6 bases each). V was shortened by 3 bases and J by 6 bases, with 15 bases between the two germline ends. CDR1 and CDR2 from the germline V gene are DFQATT and SNEGSKA (reference sequence). The CDR3 loop spans 13 amino acids. CDR3 protein: CSASPGALVEQYF. CDR3 sequence (DNA): TGCAGTGCTAGTCCGGGGGCTCTGGTCGAGCAGTACTTC.

The chain uses TRBV5-5 and TRBJ2-6, with D unresolved. Trimming stripped 3 bases from V and 2 bases from J, with 6 bases between. The germline CDR1 and CDR2 sequences are SGHKS and YYEKEE (reference sequence). The CDR3 spans 14 residues. The CDR3 sequence is CASSYGPGANVLTF. Written as DNA, the CDR3 is TGTGCCAGCAGCTACGGACCTGGGGCCAACGTCCTGACTTTC. Full variable domain (rest looked up from reference TRBV5-5 and TRBJ2-6): DAGVTQSPTHLIKTRGQQVTLRCSPISGHKSVSWYQQVLGQGPQFIFQYYEKEERGRGNFPDRFSARQFPNYSSELNVNALLLGDSALYLCASSYGPGANVLTFGAGSRLTVL.